The 2 T cell receptor beta chains below were found in one sample sequenced in a study of control samples from healthy donors and cancer patients. Data came from immunoSEQ multiplex PCR; TCRdb stores just in-frame clones and leaves some out. The sample includes a few hundred thousand clones, around 90% of them seen just once. The sequencing input was PBMCs. These receptors were collected from a middle-aged man with head and neck cancer.

The J gene is TRBJ1-5, the V gene TRBV28; 7 bases fit TRBD1. There are 14 residues in the CDR3. V lost 4 bases, J lost 4 bases, and 4 bases stayed unmatched. Germline CDR1 is MDHEN and CDR2 is SYDVKM. As DNA, the CDR3 is TGTGCCAGCAGTTCCGGGACAGCGAATCAGCCCCAGCATTTT. This translates into CASSSGTANQPQHF.

About this clone: A much larger clone lies one base from this, so it may be a read error. The chain employs TRBV9 and TRBJ1-1; possible D gene TRBD1, 6 bases. V lost 4 bases and J lost 0, with 7 bases in between. The germline CDR1 and CDR2 sequences are SGDLS and YYNGEE. The length of the CDR3 is 13 residues. This CDR3 is CASSQGMNTEAFF. For the CDR3, the DNA is TGTGCCAGCAGCCAGGGGATGAACACTGAAGCTTTCTTT.